Following are 9 T cell receptor beta chains from one sample sequenced in a study of EBV T-cell therapy then PD-1 blockade in nasopharyngeal carcinoma. Method: immunoSEQ multiplex PCR; TCRdb's copy keeps in-frame clones and lacks some. The table records about 14,000 clones, about 85% of them present only once. No antigens are known for them. Specified treatment: AdE1-LMPpoly-expanded autologous EBV-specific T-cell therapy followed by anti-PD-1 nivolumab. This material consisted of CD8+ T cells from blood, taken at day 105 from a patient whose treatment included autologous EBV-specific T cells and nivolumab. These receptors originate from a man aged 35 to 55 with nasopharyngeal carcinoma.

The chain uses TRBV19 and TRBJ2-2; D is unclear. The CDR3 covers 16 residues. The germline V gene encodes CDR1 LNHDA and CDR2 SQIVND (reference sequence). V lost 0 bases and J lost 0, with 8 bases in between. CDR3 nucleotide sequence: TGTGCCAGTAGTATAGAGGGCTACACGAACACCGGGGAGCTGTTTTTT. Its protein product is CASSIEGYTNTGELFF.

This clone was detected a few times. The CDR3 loop reads CASSDSSGGGQETQYF. The CDR3 region has the DNA TGTGCCAGCAGTGACTCAAGCGGGGGGGGCCAAGAGACCCAGTACTTC. The chain combines TRBV6-4 with TRBJ2-5, with 10 bases that match TRBD2. Germline CDR1 is MRHNA and CDR2 is SNTAGT. The CDR3 runs to 16 residues. J gave up 1 base and V 0 bases, and 2 bases lay outside the gene matches.

This chain uses TRBV4-1 with TRBJ2-2; the D is unclear. Deletions cut 1 base from V and 6 bases from J, with 12 bases between. This CDR3 is built from 15 residues. Looked up from germline, CDR1 is MGHRA and CDR2 is YSYEKL. The CDR3 DNA reads as TGCGCCAGCAGCCAAGCCCCCAGGTCACCCGGGGAGCTGTTTTTT. The encoded protein is CASSQAPRSPGELFF.

The chain uses TRBV6-5 and TRBJ2-7; D not resolved. Germline CDR1 and CDR2: MNHEY and SVGAGI. The CDR3 is 13 residues long. V shed 6 bases and J shed 3 bases, with 12 bases lying between them. CDR3 bases: TGTGCCAGCAGCTACGGTTGGGGCTACGAGCAGTACTTC. Translation gives CASSYGWGYEQYF.

The rearrangement joins TRBV6-2 or TRBV6-3 to TRBJ1-2; D uncertain. The CDR3 length is 15 residues. V lost 1 base and J lost 4, with 13 bases in between. Germline lookup yields CDR1 MNHEY and CDR2 SVGEGT. This CDR3 reads CASSYWSGVGYGYTF. In DNA, the CDR3 is TGTGCCAGCAGTTACTGGTCGGGTGTCGGCTATGGCTACACCTTC.

The V call is TRBV6-1, the J call TRBJ1-4; unclear D gene. Germline V lookup: CDR1 MNHNS, CDR2 SASEGT. The CDR3 is made up of 13 amino acids. Trimming pared 3 bases from V and 5 bases from J, leaving 7 bases between. The CDR3 sequence: CASSEDENEKLFF. The CDR3 coding sequence is TGTGCCAGCAGTGAGGACGAAAATGAAAAACTGTTTTTT.

The chain employs TRBV10-2 and TRBJ2-3; 12 bases line up with TRBD2. V lost 4 bases, J lost 3 bases, and 2 bases stayed unmatched. This CDR3 has 15 residues. The germline gives CDR1 WSHSY, CDR2 SAAADI. This CDR3 is CASSALAGGTDTQYF. The CDR3 nucleotides read TGCGCCAGCAGTGCACTAGCGGGGGGAACAGATACGCAGTATTTT.

V and J are TRBV27 and TRBJ2-7, with D possibly matching TRBD1 (6 bases). CDR1 is MNHEY, CDR2 SMNVEV, per germline (reference sequence). V was cut by 6 bases and J by 2 bases, with 17 bases left in between. The CDR3 contains 15 residues. The CDR3 DNA reads TGTGCCAGCAGCCAAGAGCAGGGGCTCGCCTACGAGCAGTACTTC. Its protein is CASSQEQGLAYEQYF.

The chain combines TRBV30 with TRBJ2-5; 9 bases align to TRBD1. CDR1 is GTSNPN, CDR2 SVGIG, per germline (reference sequence). The CDR3 spans 13 residues. The V gene end was trimmed by 5 bases and the J gene end by 5 bases; junction bases not matched to a gene: 6. The CDR3 loop reads CAWAGTGSETQYF. The CDR3 nucleotides are TGTGCCTGGGCAGGGACAGGGAGCGAGACCCAGTACTTC. The variable domain in full, with the rest retrieved from reference TRBV30 and TRBJ2-5, is SQTIHQWPATLVQPVGSPLSLECTVEGTSNPNLYWYRQAAGRGLQLLFYSVGIGQISSEVPQNLSASRPQDRQFILSSKKLLLSDSGFYLCAWAGTGSETQYFGPGTRLLVL.